This entry describes one TCR beta chain. The sample comes from a study of blood T cell repertoires in COVID-19. The protocol was immunoSEQ multiplex PCR, while the TCRdb copy is restricted to in-frame clones and leaves out a portion. Here the sample spans roughly 500,000 clones, around nine tenths being singletons. The trim removed 3 bases at V and 6 bases at J, leaving 4 bases unmatched. The CDR3 covers 14 residues. Germline assignment: CDR1 KGHSH and CDR2 LQKENI. The V and J genes are TRBV18 and TRBJ2-7; 11 nucleotides agree with TRBD1. The TCR originated in a woman in her thirties or forties who had recovered from COVID-19. The sequenced material came from PBMCs or T cells enriched from blood (not recorded which). For the CDR3, the DNA is TGTGCCAGCTCACCCTCCGGGACAGGGGGCGAGCAGTACTTC. It translates to CASSPSGTGGEQYF. Full variable domain (remainder filled in from reference TRBV18 and TRBJ2-7): NAGVMQNPRHLVRRRGQEARLRCSPMKGHSHVYWYRQLPEEGLKFMVYLQKENIIDESGMPKERFSAEFPKEGPSILRIQQVVRGDSAAYFCASSPSGTGGEQYFGPGTRLTVT.